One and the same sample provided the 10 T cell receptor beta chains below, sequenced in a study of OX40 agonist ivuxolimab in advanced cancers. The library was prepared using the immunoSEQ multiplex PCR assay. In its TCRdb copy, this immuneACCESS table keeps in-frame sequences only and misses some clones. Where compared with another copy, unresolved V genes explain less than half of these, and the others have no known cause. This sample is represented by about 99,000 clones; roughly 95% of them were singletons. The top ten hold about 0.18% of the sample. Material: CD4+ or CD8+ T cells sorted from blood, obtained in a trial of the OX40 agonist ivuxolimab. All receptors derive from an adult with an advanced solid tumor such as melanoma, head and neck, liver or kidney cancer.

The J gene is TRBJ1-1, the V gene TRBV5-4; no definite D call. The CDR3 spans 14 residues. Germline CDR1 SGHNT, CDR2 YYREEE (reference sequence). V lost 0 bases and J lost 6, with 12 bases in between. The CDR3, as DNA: TGTGCCAGCAGCTTGGGGGTGGCAGACGCTGAAGCTTTCTTT. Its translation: CASSLGVADAEAFF. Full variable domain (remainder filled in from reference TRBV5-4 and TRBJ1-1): ETGVTQSPTHLIKTRGQQVTLRCSSQSGHNTVSWYQQALGQGPQFIFQYYREEENGRGNFPPRFSGLQFPNYSSELNVNALELDDSALYLCASSLGVADAEAFFGQGTRLTVV.

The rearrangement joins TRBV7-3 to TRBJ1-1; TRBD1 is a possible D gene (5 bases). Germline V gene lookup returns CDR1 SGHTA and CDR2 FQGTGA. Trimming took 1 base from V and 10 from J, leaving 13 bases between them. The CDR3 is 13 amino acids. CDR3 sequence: CASSLRQYLPAFF. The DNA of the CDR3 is TGTGCCAGCAGCTTAAGACAGTACTTGCCAGCTTTCTTT.

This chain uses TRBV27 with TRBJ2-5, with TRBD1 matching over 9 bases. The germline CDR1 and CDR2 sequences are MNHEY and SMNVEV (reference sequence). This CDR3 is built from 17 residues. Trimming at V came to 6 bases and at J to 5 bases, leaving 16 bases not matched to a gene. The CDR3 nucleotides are TGTGCCAGCAGCCAGATATACACACAGGGGGCTTTGGAGACCCAGTACTTC. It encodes CASSQIYTQGALETQYF.

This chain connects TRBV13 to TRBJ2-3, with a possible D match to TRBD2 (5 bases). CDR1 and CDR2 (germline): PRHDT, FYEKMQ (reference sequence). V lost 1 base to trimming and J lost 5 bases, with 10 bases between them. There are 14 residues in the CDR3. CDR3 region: CASSLDGVEDTQYF. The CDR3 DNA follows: TGTGCCAGCAGCTTAGACGGGGTGGAAGATACGCAGTATTTT.

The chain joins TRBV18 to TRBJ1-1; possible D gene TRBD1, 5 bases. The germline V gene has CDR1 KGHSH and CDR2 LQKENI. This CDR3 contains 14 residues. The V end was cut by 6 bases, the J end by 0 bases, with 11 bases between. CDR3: CASSPTALNTEAFF. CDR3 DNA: TGTGCCAGCTCCCCGACAGCCCTGAACACTGAAGCTTTCTTT.

The CDR3 spells CASSSGVGAYGYTF. The CDR3 DNA follows: TGTGCCAGCAGCAGTGGGGTGGGGGCCTATGGCTACACCTTC. The gene calls are TRBV11-2 and TRBJ1-2; a weak D match, TRBD1 (6 bases). The CDR3 runs to 14 residues. CDR1 and CDR2 (germline): SGHAT, FQNNGV. V was pared by 5 bases and J by 4 bases, with 14 bases between.

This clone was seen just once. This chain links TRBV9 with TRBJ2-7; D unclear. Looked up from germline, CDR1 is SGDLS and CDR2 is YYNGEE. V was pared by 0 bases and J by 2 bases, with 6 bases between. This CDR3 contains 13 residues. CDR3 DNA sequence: TGTGCCAGCAGCGTAGGTCCGGCCTACGAGCAGTACTTC. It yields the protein CASSVGPAYEQYF.

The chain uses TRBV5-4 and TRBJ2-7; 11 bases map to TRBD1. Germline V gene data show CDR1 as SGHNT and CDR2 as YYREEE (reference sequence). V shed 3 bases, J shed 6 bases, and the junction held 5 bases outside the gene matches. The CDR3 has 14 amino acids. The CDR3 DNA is TGTGCCAGCAGCTCCCGGGACAGGGGGGCCGAGCAGTACTTC. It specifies CASSSRDRGAEQYF. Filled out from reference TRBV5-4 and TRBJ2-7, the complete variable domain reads ETGVTQSPTHLIKTRGQQVTLRCSSQSGHNTVSWYQQALGQGPQFIFQYYREEENGRGNFPPRFSGLQFPNYSSELNVNALELDDSALYLCASSSRDRGAEQYFGPGTRLTVT.

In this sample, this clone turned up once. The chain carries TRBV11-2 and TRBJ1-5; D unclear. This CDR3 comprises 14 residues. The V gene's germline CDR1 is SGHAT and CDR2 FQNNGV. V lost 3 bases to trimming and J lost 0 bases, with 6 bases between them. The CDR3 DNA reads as TGTGCCAGCAGCTTGGCGAATAGCAATCAGCCCCAGCATTTT. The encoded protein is CASSLANSNQPQHF.

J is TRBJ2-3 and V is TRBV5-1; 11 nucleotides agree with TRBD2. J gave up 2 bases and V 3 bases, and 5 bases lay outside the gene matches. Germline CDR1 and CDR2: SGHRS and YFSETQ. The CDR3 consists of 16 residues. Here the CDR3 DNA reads TGCGCCAGCAGCTGGGTAGCGGGGGGGCTCACAGATACGCAGTATTTT. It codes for CASSWVAGGLTDTQYF.